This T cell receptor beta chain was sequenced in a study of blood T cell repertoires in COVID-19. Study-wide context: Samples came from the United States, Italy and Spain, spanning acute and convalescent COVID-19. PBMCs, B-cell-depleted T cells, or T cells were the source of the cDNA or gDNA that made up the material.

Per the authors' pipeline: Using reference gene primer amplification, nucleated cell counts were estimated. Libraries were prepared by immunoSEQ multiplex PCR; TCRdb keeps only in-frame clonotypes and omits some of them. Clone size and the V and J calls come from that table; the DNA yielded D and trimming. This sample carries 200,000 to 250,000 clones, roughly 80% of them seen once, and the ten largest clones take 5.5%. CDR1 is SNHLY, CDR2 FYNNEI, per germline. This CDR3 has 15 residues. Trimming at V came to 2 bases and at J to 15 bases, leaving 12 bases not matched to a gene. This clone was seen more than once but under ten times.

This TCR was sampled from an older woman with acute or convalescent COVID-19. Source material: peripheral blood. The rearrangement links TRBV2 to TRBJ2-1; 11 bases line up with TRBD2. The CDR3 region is CASSELTSGTTSPFF. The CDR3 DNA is TGTGCCAGCAGTGAATTGACTAGCGGGACCACATCGCCGTTCTTC. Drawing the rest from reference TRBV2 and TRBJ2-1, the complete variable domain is EPEVTQTPSHQVTQMGQEVILRCVPISNHLYFYWYRQILGQKVEFLVSFYNNEISEKSEIFDDQFSVERPDGSNFTLKIRSTKLEDSAMYFCASSELTSGTTSPFFGPGTRLTVL.